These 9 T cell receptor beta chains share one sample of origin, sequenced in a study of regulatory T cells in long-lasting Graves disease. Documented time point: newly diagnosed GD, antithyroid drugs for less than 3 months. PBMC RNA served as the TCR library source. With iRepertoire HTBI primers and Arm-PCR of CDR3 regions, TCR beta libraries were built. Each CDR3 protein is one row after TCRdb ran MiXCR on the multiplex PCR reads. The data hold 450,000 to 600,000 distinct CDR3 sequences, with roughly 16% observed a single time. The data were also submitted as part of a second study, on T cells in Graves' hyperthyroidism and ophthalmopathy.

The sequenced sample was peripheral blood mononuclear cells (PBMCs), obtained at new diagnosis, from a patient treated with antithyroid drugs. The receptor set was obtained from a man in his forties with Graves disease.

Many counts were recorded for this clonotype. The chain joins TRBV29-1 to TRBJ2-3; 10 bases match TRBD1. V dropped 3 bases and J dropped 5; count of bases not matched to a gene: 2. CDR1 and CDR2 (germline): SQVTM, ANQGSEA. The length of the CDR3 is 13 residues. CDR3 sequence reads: CSVDGQGGDTQYF. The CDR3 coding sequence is TGCAGCGTTGATGGACAGGGGGGAGATACGCAGTATTTT.

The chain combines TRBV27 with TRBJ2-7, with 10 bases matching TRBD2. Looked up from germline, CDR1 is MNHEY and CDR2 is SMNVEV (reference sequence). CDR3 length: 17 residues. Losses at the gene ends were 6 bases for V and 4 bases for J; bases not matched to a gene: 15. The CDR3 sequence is CASSVSLAGAGIYEQYF. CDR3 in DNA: TGTGCCAGCAGCGTGTCGCTAGCGGGAGCCGGAATTTACGAGCAGTACTTC.

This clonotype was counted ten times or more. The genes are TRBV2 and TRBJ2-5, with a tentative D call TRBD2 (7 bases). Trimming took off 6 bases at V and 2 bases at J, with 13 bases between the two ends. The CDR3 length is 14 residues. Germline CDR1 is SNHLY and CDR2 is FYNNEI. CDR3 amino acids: CASRGASGQETQYF. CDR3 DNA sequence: TGTGCCAGCAGGGGGGCTAGCGGACAAGAGACCCAGTACTTC.

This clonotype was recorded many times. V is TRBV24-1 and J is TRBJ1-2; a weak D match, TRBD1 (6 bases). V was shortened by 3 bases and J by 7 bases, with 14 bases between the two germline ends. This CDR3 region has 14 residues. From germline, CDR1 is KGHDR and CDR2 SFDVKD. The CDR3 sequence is CATSDPDRFGGYTF. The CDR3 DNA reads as TGTGCCACCAGTGATCCCGACAGGTTTGGTGGCTACACCTTC.

The CDR3 DNA follows: TGCGCCAGCAGCACCCAGGGGAGCTCCTACGAGCAGTACTTC. Translated: CASSTQGSSYEQYF. The V call is TRBV5-1, the J call TRBJ2-7; the D gene is possibly TRBD1 (6 bases). Deletions cut 4 bases from V and 0 bases from J, with 11 bases between. The CDR3 has 14 amino acids. Germline V gene lookup returns CDR1 SGHRS and CDR2 YFSETQ.

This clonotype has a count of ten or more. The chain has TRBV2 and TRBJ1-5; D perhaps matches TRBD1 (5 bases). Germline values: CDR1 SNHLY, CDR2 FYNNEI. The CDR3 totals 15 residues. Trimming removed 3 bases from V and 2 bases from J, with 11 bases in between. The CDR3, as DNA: TGTGCCAGCAGTGATCTGTCAGGGCGCAATCAGCCCCAGCATTTT. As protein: CASSDLSGRNQPQHF.

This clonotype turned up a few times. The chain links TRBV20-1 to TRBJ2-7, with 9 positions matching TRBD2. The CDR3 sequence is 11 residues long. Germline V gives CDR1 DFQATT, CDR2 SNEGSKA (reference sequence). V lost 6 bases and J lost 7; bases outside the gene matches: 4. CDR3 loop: CSARTSDEQYF. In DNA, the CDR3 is TGCAGTGCCCGGACTAGCGATGAGCAGTACTTC.

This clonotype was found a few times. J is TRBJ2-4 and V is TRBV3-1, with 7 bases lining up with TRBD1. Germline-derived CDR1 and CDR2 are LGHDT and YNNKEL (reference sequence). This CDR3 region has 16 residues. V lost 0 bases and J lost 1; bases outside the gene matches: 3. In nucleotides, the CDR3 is TGTGCCAGCAGCCAAGATCTGACAGGGGCCAAAAACATTCAGTACTTC. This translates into CASSQDLTGAKNIQYF.

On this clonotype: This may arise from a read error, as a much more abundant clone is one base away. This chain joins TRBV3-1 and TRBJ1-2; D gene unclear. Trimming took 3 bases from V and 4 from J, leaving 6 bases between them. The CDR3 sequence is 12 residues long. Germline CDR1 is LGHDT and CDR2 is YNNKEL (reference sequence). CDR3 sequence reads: CASSHDRYGYTF. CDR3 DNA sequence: TGTGCCAGCAGCCACGACCGCTATGGCTACACCTTC.